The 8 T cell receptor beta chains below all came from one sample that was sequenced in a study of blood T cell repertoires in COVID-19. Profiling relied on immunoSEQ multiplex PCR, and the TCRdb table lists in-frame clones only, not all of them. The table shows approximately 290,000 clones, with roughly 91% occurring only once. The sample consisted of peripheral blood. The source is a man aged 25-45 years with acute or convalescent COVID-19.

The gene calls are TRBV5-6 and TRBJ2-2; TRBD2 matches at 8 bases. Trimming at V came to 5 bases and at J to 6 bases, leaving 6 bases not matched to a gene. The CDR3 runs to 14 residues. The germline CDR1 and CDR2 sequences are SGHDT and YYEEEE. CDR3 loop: CASSTGLASGELFF. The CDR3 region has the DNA TGTGCCAGCAGTACCGGACTAGCTTCCGGGGAGCTGTTTTTT. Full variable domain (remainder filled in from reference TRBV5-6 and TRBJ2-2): DAGVTQSPTHLIKTRGQQVTLRCSPKSGHDTVSWYQQALGQGPQFIFQYYEEEERQRGNFPDRFSGHQFPNYSSELNVNALLLGDSALYLCASSTGLASGELFFGEGSRLTVL.

The CDR3 reads CASSPQDNRNQPQHF. CDR3 in DNA: TGTGCCAGCAGTCCCCAAGACAACCGGAATCAGCCCCAGCATTTT. The rearrangement links TRBV6-6 to TRBJ1-5; D gene unclear. V was clipped by 5 bases and J by 4 bases, with 15 bases between them. The V gene's germline CDR1 is MNHNY and CDR2 SVGAGI (reference sequence). The CDR3 loop spans 15 amino acids.

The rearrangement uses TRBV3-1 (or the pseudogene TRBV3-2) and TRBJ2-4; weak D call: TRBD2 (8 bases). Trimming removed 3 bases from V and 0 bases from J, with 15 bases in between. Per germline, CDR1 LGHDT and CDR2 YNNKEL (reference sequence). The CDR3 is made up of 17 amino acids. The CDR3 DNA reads TGTGCCAGCAGCCAGACGGGAGGGACAGTAGCCAAAAACATTCAGTACTTC. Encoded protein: CASSQTGGTVAKNIQYF.

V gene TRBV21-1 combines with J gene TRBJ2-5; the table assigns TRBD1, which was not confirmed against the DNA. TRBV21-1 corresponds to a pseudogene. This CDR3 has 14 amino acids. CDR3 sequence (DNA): TGTGCCAGCAGCAGGGGACAGGGGAGGGAGACCCAGTACTTC. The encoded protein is CASSRGQGRETQYF.

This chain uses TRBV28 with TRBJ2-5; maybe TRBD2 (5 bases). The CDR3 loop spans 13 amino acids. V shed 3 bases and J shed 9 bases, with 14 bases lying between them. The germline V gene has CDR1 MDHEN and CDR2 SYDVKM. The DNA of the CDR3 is TGTGCCAGCAGTTTTGGAACGTACGGGGCCCAGTACTTC. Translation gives CASSFGTYGAQYF.

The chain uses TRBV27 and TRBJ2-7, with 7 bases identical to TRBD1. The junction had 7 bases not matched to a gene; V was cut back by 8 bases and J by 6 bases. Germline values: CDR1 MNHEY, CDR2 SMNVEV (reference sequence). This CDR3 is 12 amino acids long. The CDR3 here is CASLDREREQYF. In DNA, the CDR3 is TGTGCCAGCCTAGACAGGGAGCGCGAGCAGTACTTC.

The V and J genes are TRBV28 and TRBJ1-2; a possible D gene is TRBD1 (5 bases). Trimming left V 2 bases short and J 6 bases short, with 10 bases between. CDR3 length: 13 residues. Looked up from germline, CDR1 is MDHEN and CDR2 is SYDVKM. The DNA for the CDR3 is TGTGCCAGCAGTTTACGCAGGGTTAATGGCTACACCTTC. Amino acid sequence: CASSLRRVNGYTF.

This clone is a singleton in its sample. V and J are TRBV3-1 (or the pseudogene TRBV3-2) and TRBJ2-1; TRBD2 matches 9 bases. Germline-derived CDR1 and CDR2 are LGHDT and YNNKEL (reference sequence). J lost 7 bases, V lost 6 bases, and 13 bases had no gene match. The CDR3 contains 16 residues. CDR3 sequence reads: CASSPGRGGARNEQFF. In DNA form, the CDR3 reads TGTGCCAGCAGTCCGGGGCGCGGGGGGGCCAGGAATGAGCAGTTCTTC.